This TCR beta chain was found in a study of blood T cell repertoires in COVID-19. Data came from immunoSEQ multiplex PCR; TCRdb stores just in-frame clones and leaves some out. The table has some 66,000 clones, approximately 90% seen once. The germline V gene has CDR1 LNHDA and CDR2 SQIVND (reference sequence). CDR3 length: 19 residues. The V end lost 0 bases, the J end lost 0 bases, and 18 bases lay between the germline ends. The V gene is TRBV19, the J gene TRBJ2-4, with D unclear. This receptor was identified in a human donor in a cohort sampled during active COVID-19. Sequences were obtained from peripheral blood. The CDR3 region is CASSIDSGVFGLAKNIQYF. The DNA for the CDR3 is TGTGCCAGTAGTATAGATTCAGGCGTCTTTGGGCTAGCCAAAAACATTCAGTACTTC. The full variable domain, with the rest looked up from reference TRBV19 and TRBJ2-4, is DGGITQSPKYLFRKEGQNVTLSCEQNLNHDAMYWYRQDPGQGLRLIYYSQIVNDFQKGDIAEGYSVSREKKESFPLTVTSAQKNPTAFYLCASSIDSGVFGLAKNIQYFGAGTRLSVL.